The rows below give T cell receptor beta chains drawn from one sample of a study of spatial heterogeneity in lung cancer. TCRdb recomputed calls from the 5' RACE reads with MiXCR, one row per CDR3 protein. The sample contains about 15,000 distinct CDR3 sequences, approximately 8% of which appear only once. This specimen consisted of PBMCs, obtained at surgery. Receptors were obtained from a female donor with early-stage non-small cell lung cancer. Both conserved end residues are part of each CDR3. A D gene is named only where the DNA matches it firmly. For some rows the clone size is stated as once, few or many, or as a class when expanded; others skip it.

many	TRBV5-1	TRBJ1-5	-	TGCGCCAGCAGCTTCGATCCTCTGGGGAATGTTGGGCCCCAGCATTTT	CASSFDPLGNVGPQHF
many	TRBV3-1	TRBJ2-7	-	TGTGCCAGCAGCCCGTCAAAGGTAGCGCATTGGGGGCAGTACTTC	CASSPSKVAHWGQYF
many	TRBV7-9	TRBJ2-3	-	TGTGCCAGCAGCTCGGGCGTGCAGCCAGCGCAGTATTTT	CASSSGVQPAQYF
many	TRBV7-3	TRBJ2-3	-	TGTGCCAGCAGCTTAAAAGCGGCTTCTAGCACAGATACGCAGTATTTT	CASSLKAASSTDTQYF
many	TRBV6-5	TRBJ2-5	TRBD1	TGTGCCAGCAGTCGCTCCGGGACAGGCGAAGAGACCCAGTACTTC	CASSRSGTGEETQYF
many	TRBV6-2/TRBV6-3	TRBJ1-1	TRBD1	TGTGCCAGCAGGCCCGCGACAGGGGCCCACACTGAAGCTTTCTTT	CASRPATGAHTEAFF
many	TRBV28	TRBJ2-1	TRBD2	TGTGCCAGCAGCACCCCTGTGACTAGCGGAAGGCCCAGGGACAATGAGCAGTTCTTC	CASSTPVTSGRPRDNEQFF
-	TRBV11-3	TRBJ1-6	TRBD1	TGTGCCAAGGACAGGGCCAATTCACCCCTCCACTTT	CAKDRANSPLHF
many	TRBV5-1	TRBJ2-1	-	TGCGCCAGCACTATCCCGGGACACCGCTCCTACAATGAGCAGTTCTTC	CASTIPGHRSYNEQFF
many	TRBV20-1	TRBJ2-7	TRBD1	TGCAGTGCTAAAGAGATGGGGACAGATGCCTACGAGCAGTACTTC	CSAKEMGTDAYEQYF
many	TRBV7-9	TRBJ1-2	TRBD1	TGTGCCAGCAGCCCTATGACAGGGGCTAACTATGGCTACACCTTC	CASSPMTGANYGYTF
few	TRBV11-2	TRBJ2-1	TRBD1	TGTGCCAGCAGCTTAGATCGGGGGACAGGGGGTGAGCAGTTCTTC	CASSLDRGTGGEQFF
many	TRBV7-2	TRBJ2-3	-	TGTGCCAGCAGCTTAGCGTTCGAGGGACGGGGTACGCAGTATTTT	CASSLAFEGRGTQYF
many	TRBV20-1	TRBJ1-5	TRBD1	TGCAGTGCTTCTCCGGGACAGAAGCCCCAGCATTTT	CSASPGQKPQHF
-	TRBV4-3	TRBJ1-2	-	TGCGCCAGCAGCCAAGATTCAAGGGTTTGGAACTATGGCTACACCTTC	CASSQDSRVWNYGYTF
many	TRBV7-9	TRBJ2-5	-	TGTGCCAGCAGCTTTTTAATGGAGACCCAGTACTTC	CASSFLMETQYF
few	TRBV9	TRBJ2-6	TRBD1	TGTGCCAGCACCCGGGACAGGGCAGCCGGGGCCAACGTCCTGACTTTC	CASTRDRAAGANVLTF
many	TRBV28	TRBJ1-3	-	TGTGCCAGCAGTTTAGGAGGGGATCCTTCTGGAAACACCATATATTTT	CASSLGGDPSGNTIYF
many	TRBV19	TRBJ2-1	-	TGTGCCAGTAGTACCGCCGGGTACAATGAGCAGTTCTTC	CASSTAGYNEQFF
-	TRBV6-5	TRBJ2-1	TRBD1	TGTGCCAGCAGTTACGGGGGACAGGTACTAAGGAATGAGCAGTTCTTC	CASSYGGQVLRNEQFF
many	TRBV6-2/TRBV6-3	TRBJ2-4	-	TGTGCCAGCAGTCTCGCTCTAGCCAAAAACATTCAGTACTTC	CASSLALAKNIQYF
few	TRBV7-2	TRBJ1-1	-	TGTGCCAGCAGGAAACAGGTGAACACTGAAGCTTTCTTT	CASRKQVNTEAFF
many	TRBV5-1	TRBJ2-5	TRBD1	TGCGCCAGCAGCTTGGTTCTGACAGGGTACCAAGAGACCCAGTACTTC	CASSLVLTGYQETQYF
-	TRBV6-2/TRBV6-3	TRBJ2-3	-	TGTGCCAGCCGAAGGACCACGGGGACAGATACGCAGTATTTT	CASRRTTGTDTQYF
few	TRBV10-3	TRBJ2-6	-	TGTGCCATCAGTGAGTCTAGGAGGAGGTCTGGGGCCAACGTCCTGACTTTC	CAISESRRRSGANVLTF
many	TRBV5-4	TRBJ2-1	-	TGTGCCAGCAGCCCCGGGGGAATAGTCTCCTACAATGAGCAGTTCTTC	CASSPGGIVSYNEQFF
many	TRBV6-2/TRBV6-3	TRBJ1-5	-	TGTGCCAGCAGCTATACAGGTGGAAATCAGCCCCAGCATTTT	CASSYTGGNQPQHF
few	TRBV5-6	TRBJ2-5	TRBD1	TGTGCCAGCAGCGTCAGCCCGGGACAGATACAAGAGACCCAGTACTTC	CASSVSPGQIQETQYF
many	TRBV20-1	TRBJ2-5	TRBD2	TGCAGTGCTAGAGATCGGAGCGGGGGGGCATTGGAGACCCAGTACTTC	CSARDRSGGALETQYF
many	TRBV7-9	TRBJ2-3	-	TGTGCCAGCAGCCCGGACCCAACCACAGATACGCAGTATTTT	CASSPDPTTDTQYF
-	TRBV10-3	TRBJ2-3	TRBD2	TGTGCCATCAGTGAGCCGGGAGGAGGAACAGATACGCAGTATTTT	CAISEPGGGTDTQYF
many	TRBV5-1	TRBJ2-2	-	TGCGCCAGCAGCTTTCGTGGGCTAGCGAGAGAACGCGGGGAGCTGTTTTTT	CASSFRGLARERGELFF
-	TRBV28	TRBJ1-3	TRBD1	TGTGCCAGCAGCCTTGACAGGGCGGGAAACACCATATATTTT	CASSLDRAGNTIYF
-	TRBV19	TRBJ1-5	-	TGTGCCAGTAGTATGGGTAATCAGCCCCAGCATTTT	CASSMGNQPQHF
many	TRBV20-1	TRBJ2-7	-	TGCAGTGCTCCTTACGCCCCCCGCCGGCAGTACTTC	CSAPYAPRRQYF
many	TRBV28	TRBJ1-5	-	TGTGCCAGCAGCCAACAAGGGATCAATCAGCCCCAGCATTTT	CASSQQGINQPQHF
many	TRBV18	TRBJ1-2	-	TGTGCCAGCTCACCGACACGGACGGGTAACTATGGCTACACCTTC	CASSPTRTGNYGYTF
many	TRBV6-2/TRBV6-3	TRBJ1-5	-	TGTGCCAGCACGGCGGGCACACAGCCCCAGCATTTT	CASTAGTQPQHF
many	TRBV28	TRBJ1-4	-	TGTGCCAGCAGCCGGGACAAAGCGGGGGGAGAAAAACTGTTTTTT	CASSRDKAGGEKLFF
few	TRBV11-2	TRBJ2-6	-	TGTGCCAGCAGCTCCTACGCTAGTTCTGGGGCCAACGTCCTGACTTTC	CASSSYASSGANVLTF
medium-sized	TRBV4-1	TRBJ2-1	TRBD2	TGCGCCAGCAGCCCACTAGCGGGAGAATACTATGAGCAGTTCTTC	CASSPLAGEYYEQFF
many	TRBV12-3/TRBV12-4	TRBJ2-3	TRBD1	TGTGCCAGCAGAGGGACAGGTGGGACAGATACGCAGTATTTT	CASRGTGGTDTQYF